This note documents a single T cell receptor beta chain sequence. This sample was taken from a study of blood T cell repertoires in COVID-19. On the study more broadly: Spain, Italy and the United States supplied samples that represented acute and convalescent COVID-19.

Per the authors' pipeline: Amplification of reference gene primers was used by the study to estimate nucleated cell counts. TCRdb's copy holds only in-frame clones and misses some; the assay was immunoSEQ multiplex PCR. The V and J calls and clone size are taken from that table; D and trimming were inferred from the DNA. The table includes 350,000 or so clones, around 89% detected once. Trimming cost V 2 bases and J 8 bases, with 19 bases left between them. In germline, CDR1 is SGHDT, CDR2 YYEEEE. The CDR3 length is 16 residues. The material sequenced was peripheral blood. The chain couples TRBV5-6 to TRBJ1-4, with D possibly TRBD1 on 6 matching bases. The TCR comes from a man younger than 30 with active or convalescent COVID-19. The CDR3 DNA reads as TGTGCCAGCAGCTTTATGATTGAAGGGGGAAACGAAAAACTGTTTTTT. The encoded protein is CASSFMIEGGNEKLFF.